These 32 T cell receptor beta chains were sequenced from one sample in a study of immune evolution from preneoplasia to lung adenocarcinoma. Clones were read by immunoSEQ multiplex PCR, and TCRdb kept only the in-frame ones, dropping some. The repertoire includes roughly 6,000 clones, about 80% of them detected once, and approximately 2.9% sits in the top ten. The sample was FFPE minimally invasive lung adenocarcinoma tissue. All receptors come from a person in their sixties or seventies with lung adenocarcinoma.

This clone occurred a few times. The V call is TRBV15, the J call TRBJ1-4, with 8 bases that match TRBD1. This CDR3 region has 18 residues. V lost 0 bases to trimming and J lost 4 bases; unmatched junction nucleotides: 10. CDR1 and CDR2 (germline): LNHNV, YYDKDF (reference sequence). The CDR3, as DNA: TGTGCCACCAGCAGAGATCCTCGGACAGGGTCCCTTAATGAAAAACTGTTTTTT. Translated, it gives CATSRDPRTGSLNEKLFF.

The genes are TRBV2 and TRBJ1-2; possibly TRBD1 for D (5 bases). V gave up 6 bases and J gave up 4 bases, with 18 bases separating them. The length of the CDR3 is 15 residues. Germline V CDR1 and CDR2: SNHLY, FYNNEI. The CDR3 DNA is TGTGCCAGCAGAAGTCCGGGGCGCCCGGGCTATGGCTACACCTTC. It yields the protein CASRSPGRPGYGYTF.

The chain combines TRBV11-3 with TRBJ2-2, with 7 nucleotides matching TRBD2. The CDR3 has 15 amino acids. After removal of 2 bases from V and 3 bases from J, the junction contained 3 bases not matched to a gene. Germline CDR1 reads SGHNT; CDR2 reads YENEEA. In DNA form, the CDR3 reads TGTGCCAGCAGCTTAAGCGGGGTAGACACCGGGGAGCTGTTTTTT. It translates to CASSLSGVDTGELFF.

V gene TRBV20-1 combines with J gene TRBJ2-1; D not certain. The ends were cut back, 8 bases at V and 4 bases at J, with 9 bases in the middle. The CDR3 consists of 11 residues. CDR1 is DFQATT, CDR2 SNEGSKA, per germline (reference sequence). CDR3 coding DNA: TGCAGTTTACATAATTACAATGAGCAGTTCTTC. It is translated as CSLHNYNEQFF.

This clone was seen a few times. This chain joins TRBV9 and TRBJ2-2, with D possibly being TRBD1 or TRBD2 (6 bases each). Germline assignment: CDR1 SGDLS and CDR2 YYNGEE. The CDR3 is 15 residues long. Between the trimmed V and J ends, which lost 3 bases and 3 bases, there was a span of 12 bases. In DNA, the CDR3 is TGTGCCAGCAGCGCGTTAGGGGGGTACACCGGGGAGCTGTTTTTT. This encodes CASSALGGYTGELFF.

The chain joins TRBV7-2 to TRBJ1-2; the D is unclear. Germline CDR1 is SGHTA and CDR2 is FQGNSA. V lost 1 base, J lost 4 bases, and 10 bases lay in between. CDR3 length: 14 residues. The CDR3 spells CASSLDQNPYGYTF. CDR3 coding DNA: TGTGCCAGCAGCTTAGACCAAAACCCCTATGGCTACACCTTC.

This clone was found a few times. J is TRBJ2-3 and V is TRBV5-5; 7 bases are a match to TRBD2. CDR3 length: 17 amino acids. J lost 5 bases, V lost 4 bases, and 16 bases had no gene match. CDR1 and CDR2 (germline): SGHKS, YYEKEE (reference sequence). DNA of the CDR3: TGTGCCAGCAGCGCCGAACCACTAGCGAGGGTGGGAGATACGCAGTATTTT. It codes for CASSAEPLARVGDTQYF. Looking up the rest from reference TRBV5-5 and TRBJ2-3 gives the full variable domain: DAGVTQSPTHLIKTRGQQVTLRCSPISGHKSVSWYQQVLGQGPQFIFQYYEKEERGRGNFPDRFSARQFPNYSSELNVNALLLGDSALYLCASSAEPLARVGDTQYFGPGTRLTVL.

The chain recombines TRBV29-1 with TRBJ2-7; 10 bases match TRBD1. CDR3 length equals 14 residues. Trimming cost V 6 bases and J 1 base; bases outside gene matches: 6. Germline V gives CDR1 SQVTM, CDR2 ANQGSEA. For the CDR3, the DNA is TGCAGCGTAGCGACAGGGGGCTCGTCCTACGAGCAGTACTTC. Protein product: CSVATGGSSYEQYF.

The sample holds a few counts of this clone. The CDR3 DNA reads as TGTGCCAGCCAACTCGGACAGTTCCAAGAGACCCAGTACTTC. Encoded protein: CASQLGQFQETQYF. V usage is TRBV7-6 and J usage is TRBJ2-5, with a possible D match to TRBD1 (6 bases). Germline V gene data show CDR1 as SGHVS and CDR2 as FNYEAQ. The CDR3 sequence is 14 residues long. Trimming removed 8 bases at V and 1 base at J, with 14 bases between.

CDR3 loop: CASKRGAEAFF. The CDR3 nucleotides read TGTGCCAGCAAAAGGGGAGCTGAAGCTTTCTTT. V and J are TRBV27 and TRBJ1-1, with a weak D call TRBD1 (5 bases). Between the trimmed V and J ends, which lost 7 bases and 6 bases, there was a span of 9 bases. This CDR3 contains 11 residues. Germline-derived CDR1 and CDR2 are MNHEY and SMNVEV (reference sequence).

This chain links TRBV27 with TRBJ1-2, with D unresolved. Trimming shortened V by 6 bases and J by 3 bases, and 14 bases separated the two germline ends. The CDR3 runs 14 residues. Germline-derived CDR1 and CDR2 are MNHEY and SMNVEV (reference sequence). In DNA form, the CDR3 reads TGTGCCAGCAGCCGTGCGACGTTTGACTATGGCTACACCTTC. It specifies CASSRATFDYGYTF.

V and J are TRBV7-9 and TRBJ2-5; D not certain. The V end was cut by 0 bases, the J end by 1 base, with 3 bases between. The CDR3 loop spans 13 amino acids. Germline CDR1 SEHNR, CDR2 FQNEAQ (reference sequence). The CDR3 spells CASSLASQETQYF. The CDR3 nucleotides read TGTGCCAGCAGCTTAGCCAGCCAAGAGACCCAGTACTTC.

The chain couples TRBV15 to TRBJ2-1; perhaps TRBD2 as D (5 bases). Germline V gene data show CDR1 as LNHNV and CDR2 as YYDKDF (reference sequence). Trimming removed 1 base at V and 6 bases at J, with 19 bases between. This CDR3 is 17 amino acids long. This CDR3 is CATSRVVASRRGNEQFF. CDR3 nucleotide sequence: TGTGCCACCAGCAGAGTGGTGGCTAGCCGCCGGGGCAATGAGCAGTTCTTC.

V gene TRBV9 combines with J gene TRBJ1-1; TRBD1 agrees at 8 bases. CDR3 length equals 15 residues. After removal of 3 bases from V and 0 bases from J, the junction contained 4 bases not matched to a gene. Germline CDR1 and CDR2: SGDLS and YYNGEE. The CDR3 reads CASSAWDRMNTEAFF. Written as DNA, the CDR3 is TGTGCCAGCAGCGCCTGGGACAGGATGAACACTGAAGCTTTCTTT.

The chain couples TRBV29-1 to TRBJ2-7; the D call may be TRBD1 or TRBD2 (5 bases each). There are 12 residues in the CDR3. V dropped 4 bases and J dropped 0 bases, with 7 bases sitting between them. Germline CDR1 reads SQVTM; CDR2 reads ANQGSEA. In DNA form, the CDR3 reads TGCAGCGTTGGGGGGAGCTCCTACGAGCAGTACTTC. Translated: CSVGGSSYEQYF.

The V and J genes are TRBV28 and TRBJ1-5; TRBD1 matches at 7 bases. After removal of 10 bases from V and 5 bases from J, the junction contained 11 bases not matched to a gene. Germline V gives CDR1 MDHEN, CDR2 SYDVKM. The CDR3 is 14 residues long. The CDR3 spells CATGGAGGYQPQHF. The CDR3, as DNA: TGTGCCACCGGAGGGGCAGGGGGTTATCAGCCCCAGCATTTT.

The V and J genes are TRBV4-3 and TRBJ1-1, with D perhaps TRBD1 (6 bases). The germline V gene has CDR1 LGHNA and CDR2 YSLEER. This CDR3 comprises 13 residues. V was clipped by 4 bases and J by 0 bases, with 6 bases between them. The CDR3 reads CASSRQVNTEAFF. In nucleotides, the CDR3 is TGCGCCAGCAGCCGACAGGTGAACACTGAAGCTTTCTTT.

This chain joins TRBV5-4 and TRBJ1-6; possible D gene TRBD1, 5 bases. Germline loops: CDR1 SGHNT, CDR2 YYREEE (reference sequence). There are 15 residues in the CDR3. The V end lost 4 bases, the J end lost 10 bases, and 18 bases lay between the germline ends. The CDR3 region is CASSTQGIGESPLHF. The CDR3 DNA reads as TGTGCCAGCAGCACCCAGGGCATTGGGGAGTCACCCCTCCACTTT. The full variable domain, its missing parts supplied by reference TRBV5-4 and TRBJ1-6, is ETGVTQSPTHLIKTRGQQVTLRCSSQSGHNTVSWYQQALGQGPQFIFQYYREEENGRGNFPPRFSGLQFPNYSSELNVNALELDDSALYLCASSTQGIGESPLHFGNGTRLTVT.

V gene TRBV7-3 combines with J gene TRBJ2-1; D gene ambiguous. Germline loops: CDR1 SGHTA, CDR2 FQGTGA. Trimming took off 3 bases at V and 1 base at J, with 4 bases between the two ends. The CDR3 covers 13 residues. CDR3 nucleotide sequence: TGTGCCAGCAGCTTCTCGTCCTACAATGAGCAGTTCTTC. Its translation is CASSFSSYNEQFF.

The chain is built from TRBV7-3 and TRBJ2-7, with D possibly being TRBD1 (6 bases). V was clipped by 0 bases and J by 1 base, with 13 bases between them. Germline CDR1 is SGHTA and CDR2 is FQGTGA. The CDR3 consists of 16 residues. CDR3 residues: CASSLTGQGGSYEQYF. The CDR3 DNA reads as TGTGCCAGCAGCTTAACGGGACAAGGGGGTTCCTACGAGCAGTACTTC.

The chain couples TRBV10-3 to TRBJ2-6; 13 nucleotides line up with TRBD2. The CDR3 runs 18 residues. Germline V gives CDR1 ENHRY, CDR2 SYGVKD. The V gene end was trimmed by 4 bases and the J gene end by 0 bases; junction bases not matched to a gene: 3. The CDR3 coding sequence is TGTGCCATCAGTGCCGGACTAGCGGGGGCCTCTGGGGCCAACGTCCTGACTTTC. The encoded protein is CAISAGLAGASGANVLTF.

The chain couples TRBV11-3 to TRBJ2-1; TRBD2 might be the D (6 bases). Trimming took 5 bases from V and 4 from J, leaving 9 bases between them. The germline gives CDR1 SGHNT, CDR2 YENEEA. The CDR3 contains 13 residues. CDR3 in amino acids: CASSPGLYNEQFF. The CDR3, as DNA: TGTGCCAGCAGCCCGGGACTTTACAATGAGCAGTTCTTC.

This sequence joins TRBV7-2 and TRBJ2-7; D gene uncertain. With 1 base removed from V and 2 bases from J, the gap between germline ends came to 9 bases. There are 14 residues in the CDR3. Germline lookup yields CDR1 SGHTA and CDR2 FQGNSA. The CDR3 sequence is CASSLGPGPYEQYF. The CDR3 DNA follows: TGTGCCAGCAGCTTAGGGCCAGGACCCTACGAGCAGTACTTC.

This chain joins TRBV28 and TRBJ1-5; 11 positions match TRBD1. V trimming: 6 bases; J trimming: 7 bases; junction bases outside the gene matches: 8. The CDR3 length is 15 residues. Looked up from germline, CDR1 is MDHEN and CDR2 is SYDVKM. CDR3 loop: CASSGPGQGVQPQHF. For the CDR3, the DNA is TGTGCCAGCAGCGGGCCGGGACAGGGGGTCCAGCCCCAGCATTTT.

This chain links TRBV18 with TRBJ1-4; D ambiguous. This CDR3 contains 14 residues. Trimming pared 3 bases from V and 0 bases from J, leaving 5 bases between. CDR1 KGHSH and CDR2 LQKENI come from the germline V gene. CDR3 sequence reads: CASSPGATNEKLFF. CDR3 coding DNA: TGTGCCAGCTCACCGGGCGCAACTAATGAAAAACTGTTTTTT.

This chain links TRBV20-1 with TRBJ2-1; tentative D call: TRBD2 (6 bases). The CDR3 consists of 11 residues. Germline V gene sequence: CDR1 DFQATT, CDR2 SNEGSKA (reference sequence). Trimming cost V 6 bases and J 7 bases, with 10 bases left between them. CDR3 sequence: CSARLVNEQFF. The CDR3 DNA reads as TGCAGTGCCAGACTAGTAAATGAGCAGTTCTTC.

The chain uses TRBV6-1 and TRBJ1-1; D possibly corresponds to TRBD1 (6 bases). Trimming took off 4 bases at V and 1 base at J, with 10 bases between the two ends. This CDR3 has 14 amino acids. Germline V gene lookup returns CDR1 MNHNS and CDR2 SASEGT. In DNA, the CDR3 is TGTGCCAGCAGTGTCGGACAGAGGAACACTGAAGCTTTCTTT. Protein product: CASSVGQRNTEAFF.

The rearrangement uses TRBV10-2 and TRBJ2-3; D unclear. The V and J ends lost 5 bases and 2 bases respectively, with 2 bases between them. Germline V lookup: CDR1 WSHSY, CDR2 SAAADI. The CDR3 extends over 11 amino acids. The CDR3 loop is CASSSTDTQYF. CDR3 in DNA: TGCGCCAGCAGTTCCACAGATACGCAGTATTTT.

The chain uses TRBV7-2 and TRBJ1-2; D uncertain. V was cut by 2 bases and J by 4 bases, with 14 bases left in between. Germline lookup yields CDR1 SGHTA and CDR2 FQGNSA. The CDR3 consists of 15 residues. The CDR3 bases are TGTGCCAGCAGCTTATTGGGCGACGGGCTCTATGGCTACACCTTC. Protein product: CASSLLGDGLYGYTF.

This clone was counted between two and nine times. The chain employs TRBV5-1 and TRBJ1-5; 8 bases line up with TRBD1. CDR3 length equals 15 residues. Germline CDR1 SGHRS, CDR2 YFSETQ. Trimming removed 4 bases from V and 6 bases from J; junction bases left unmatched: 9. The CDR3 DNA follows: TGCGCCAGCAGCCCGGGAGCAGGGGGCGGTCAGCCCCAGCATTTT. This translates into CASSPGAGGGQPQHF.

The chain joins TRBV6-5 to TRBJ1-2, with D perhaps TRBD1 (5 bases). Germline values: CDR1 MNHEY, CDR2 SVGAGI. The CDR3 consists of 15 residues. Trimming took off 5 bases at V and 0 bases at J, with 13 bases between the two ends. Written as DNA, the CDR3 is TGTGCCAGCAGTCCCCAGGGCGGCTCTAACTATGGCTACACCTTC. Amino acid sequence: CASSPQGGSNYGYTF.

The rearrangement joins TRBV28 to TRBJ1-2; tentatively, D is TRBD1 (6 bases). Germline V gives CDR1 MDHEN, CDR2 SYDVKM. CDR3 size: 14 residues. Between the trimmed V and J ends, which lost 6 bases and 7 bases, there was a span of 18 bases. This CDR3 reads CASRGVGGAFGYTF. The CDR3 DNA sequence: TGTGCCAGCAGGGGGGTGGGGGGCGCCTTTGGCTACACCTTC.